The 20 T cell receptor beta chains presented below share a single source sample, sequenced in a study of human T cells and chemical hapten exposure. A single record per CDR3 protein comes from TCRdb applying MiXCR to the RACE reads. This sample has around 190,000 distinct CDR3 sequences, with 20% to 25% found just once. Time point reported: patch test 1, 2 weeks after DPC sensitization. Treatment meaning: therapeutic diphenylcyclopropenone sensitization with weekly scalp DPC. This specimen was whole blood, taken in connection with sensitization to the hapten diphenylcyclopropenone (DPC). These receptor sequences come from a woman between 50 and 59 years old with alopecia areata. Some clones in this sample may be carry-over from other donors' samples.

The J gene is TRBJ2-1, the V gene TRBV29-1; 9 nucleotides align to TRBD2. The CDR3 loop spans 14 amino acids. V gave up 5 bases and J gave up 6 bases; unmatched junction bases: 8. The germline V gene encodes CDR1 SQVTM and CDR2 ANQGSEA. The CDR3 reads CSVCVSGRGNEQFF. For the CDR3, the DNA is TGCAGCGTTTGTGTTAGCGGGAGAGGCAATGAGCAGTTCTTC.

The sample holds many counts of this clonotype. The gene calls are TRBV5-5 and TRBJ2-6; D might be TRBD1 (6 bases). Trimming stripped 2 bases from V and 4 bases from J, with 16 bases between. The germline CDR1 and CDR2 sequences are SGHKS and YYEKEE (reference sequence). The CDR3 has 17 residues. The CDR3 region is CASSLMNRARGANVLTF. CDR3 DNA sequence: TGTGCCAGCAGCTTAATGAACAGGGCTAGAGGGGCCAACGTCCTGACTTTC.

The genes are TRBV27 and TRBJ1-2; D unresolved. The CDR3 is made up of 14 amino acids. In germline, CDR1 is MNHEY, CDR2 SMNVEV (reference sequence). V gave up 6 bases and J gave up 4 bases, with 15 bases separating them. The DNA of the CDR3 is TGTGCCAGCAGCCCTGATGTTGCCTTCTATGGCTACACCTTC. This sequence encodes CASSPDVAFYGYTF.

This clonotype was seen only a few times. The V and J genes are TRBV27 and TRBJ1-1, with D unresolved. CDR3 length equals 14 residues. With 3 bases removed from V and 1 base from J, the gap between germline ends came to 9 bases. Per the germline V gene, CDR1 is MNHEY and CDR2 is SMNVEV (reference sequence). The CDR3 DNA reads TGTGCCAGCAGTTTTGGACGTAGGAACACTGAAGCTTTCTTT. Its translation: CASSFGRRNTEAFF.

This clonotype has just a few counts. The J gene is TRBJ1-1, the V gene TRBV29-1; perhaps TRBD1 as D (5 bases). V was clipped by 5 bases and J by 2 bases, with 12 bases between them. This CDR3 is built from 13 residues. Germline loops: CDR1 SQVTM, CDR2 ANQGSEA. In DNA form, the CDR3 reads TGCAGCGTTAACGACAGACCAAACACTGAAGCTTTCTTT. It translates to CSVNDRPNTEAFF.

This clonotype was detected many times. The gene calls are TRBV27 and TRBJ1-1; D is possibly TRBD1 (5 bases). Germline V lookup: CDR1 MNHEY, CDR2 SMNVEV (reference sequence). There are 13 residues in the CDR3. Trimming stripped 0 bases from V and 4 bases from J, with 6 bases between. The CDR3 sequence: CASSLSQGTEAFF. The CDR3 DNA follows: TGTGCCAGCAGTTTATCGCAGGGCACTGAAGCTTTCTTT.

The chain carries TRBV25-1 and TRBJ2-2, with D possibly matching TRBD1 (5 bases). The CDR3 covers 15 residues. Germline V gene lookup returns CDR1 MGHDK and CDR2 SYGVNS. V was trimmed by 2 bases and J by 5 bases, leaving 12 bases between them. The CDR3 DNA reads as TGTGCCAGCAGTGAAATGGGCGCAGGGACCGGGGAGCTGTTTTTT. This gives the protein CASSEMGAGTGELFF.

This clonotype was seen only a few times. This chain joins TRBV20-1 and TRBJ1-1; D is perhaps TRBD1 (5 bases). Germline values: CDR1 DFQATT, CDR2 SNEGSKA (reference sequence). The CDR3 is 12 amino acids. CDR3 protein: CSLARANTEAFF. As DNA, the CDR3 is TGCAGCTTGGCCAGGGCGAACACTGAAGCTTTCTTT.

This rearrangement joins TRBV6-5 to TRBJ1-2; D is perhaps TRBD1 (5 bases). V was shortened by 8 bases and J by 8 bases, with 12 bases between the two germline ends. Germline V CDR1 and CDR2: MNHEY, SVGAGI. This CDR3 is built from 11 residues. The CDR3 loop is CASLGASGYTF. The CDR3 DNA sequence: TGTGCCAGCCTAGGGGCCAGCGGCTACACCTTC.

This clonotype was counted only a few times. A junction boundary mismatches the germline segment, possibly from a read error. This sequence joins TRBV7-2 and TRBJ1-2, with unresolved D. The CDR3 is 11 residues long. CDR1 and CDR2 (germline): SGHTA, FQGNSA. In DNA, the CDR3 is TGTGCCAGCAGCTTAGAACCGATTCCCTTCTTC. Translating it yields CASSLEPIPFF.

This clonotype was seen a handful of times. The CDR3 bases are TGCAGTGCCGGGAGTCCCAGCACAGATACGCAGTATTTT. It is translated as CSAGSPSTDTQYF. The rearrangement links TRBV20-1 to TRBJ2-3, with D perhaps TRBD2 (6 bases). Looked up from germline, CDR1 is DFQATT and CDR2 is SNEGSKA (reference sequence). The CDR3 is made up of 13 amino acids. V was pared by 6 bases and J by 0 bases, with 10 bases between.

The chain recombines TRBV5-1 with TRBJ2-4; 8 nucleotides align to TRBD2. Germline V gene lookup returns CDR1 SGHRS and CDR2 YFSETQ. This CDR3 is 17 amino acids long. Germline trimming cut 2 bases from V and 3 bases from J; bases unmatched to any gene: 10. CDR3: CASSFSFSGTDKNIQYF. The CDR3 DNA follows: TGCGCCAGCAGCTTCTCCTTTAGCGGGACCGACAAAAACATTCAGTACTTC.

This chain links TRBV20-1 with TRBJ2-7; D gene unclear. V shed 3 bases and J shed 2 bases, with 11 bases lying between them. From germline, CDR1 is DFQATT and CDR2 SNEGSKA (reference sequence). CDR3 length: 13 amino acids. The CDR3 nucleotides read TGCAGTGCTAGGTCGGCGCACCCCTACGAGCAGTACTTC. Its translation is CSARSAHPYEQYF.

This clonotype was observed a few times. This chain joins TRBV5-6 and TRBJ2-7; D may be TRBD2 (5 bases). V gave up 4 bases and J gave up 0 bases, with 11 bases separating them. CDR3 length: 14 residues. The germline V gene has CDR1 SGHDT and CDR2 YYEEEE. The CDR3 nucleotides read TGTGCCAGCAGCCACCGGGATGACTCCTACGAGCAGTACTTC. Its translation: CASSHRDDSYEQYF.

The chain employs TRBV12-3 or TRBV12-4 and TRBJ2-3; weak D call: TRBD2 (5 bases). Trimming left V 6 bases short and J 5 bases short, with 24 bases between. The CDR3 sequence is 17 residues long. The CDR3 DNA sequence: TGTGCCAGCAGCCAGCGTGGCCGAAGGAGGAGCGGAGATACGCAGTATTTT. It encodes CASSQRGRRRSGDTQYF.

This clonotype was recorded a few times. As DNA, the CDR3 is TGCAGCGTTGATCCCGCCCGTACAGGGGAGACGCAGTATTTT. Translation: CSVDPARTGETQYF. V is TRBV29-1 and J is TRBJ2-3; the match to TRBD1 covers 7 bases. Germline-derived CDR1 and CDR2 are SQVTM and ANQGSEA. The CDR3 loop spans 14 amino acids. V trimming: 3 bases; J trimming: 9 bases; junction bases outside the gene matches: 12.

The chain uses TRBV20-1 and TRBJ2-1; 12 nucleotides match TRBD2. Losses at the gene ends were 5 bases for V and 5 bases for J; bases not matched to a gene: 7. CDR3 size: 15 residues. Germline CDR1 is DFQATT and CDR2 is SNEGSKA (reference sequence). CDR3 sequence: CSAVRLAGANNEQFF. The DNA of the CDR3 is TGCAGTGCTGTAAGACTAGCGGGAGCCAACAATGAGCAGTTCTTC.

V gene TRBV7-9 combines with J gene TRBJ1-1, with D hard to call. The CDR3 is 15 amino acids. The V end was cut by 6 bases, the J end by 1 base, with 15 bases between. From germline, CDR1 is SEHNR and CDR2 FQNEAQ (reference sequence). The CDR3 protein is CASSPAGTTNTEAFF. The CDR3, as DNA: TGTGCCAGCAGTCCTGCCGGAACAACGAACACTGAAGCTTTCTTT.

This clonotype was seen a few times. This rearrangement joins TRBV11-2 to TRBJ2-5; TRBD2 agrees at 12 bases. Germline loops: CDR1 SGHAT, CDR2 FQNNGV. The CDR3 is made up of 15 amino acids. V trimming: 1 base; J trimming: 9 bases; junction bases outside the gene matches: 6. CDR3 DNA sequence: TGTGCCAGCAGCTTAGGACTAGCGGGGGCAATGCCCCAGTACTTC. Its protein is CASSLGLAGAMPQYF.

The chain combines TRBV11-2 with TRBJ2-5; D not certain. Germline V gene sequence: CDR1 SGHAT, CDR2 FQNNGV. V was shortened by 1 base and J by 8 bases, with 11 bases between the two germline ends. This CDR3 has 13 residues. The CDR3: CASSLVEFYTQYF. CDR3 nucleotides: TGTGCCAGCAGCTTAGTGGAGTTCTACACCCAGTACTTC.